This T cell receptor (beta chain) was observed in a study of cytomegalovirus exposure and HLA in healthy donors. Trimming removed 4 bases at V and 2 bases at J, with 9 bases between. The length of the CDR3 is 14 residues. Germline CDR1 MNHNS, CDR2 SASEGT. Donors counted as nominally healthy when sampled, yet unrecorded immune exposures were likely. The PCR employed 60 Vbeta primers together with 13 Jbeta primers. TCRdb keeps only in-frame clones here, not all; method: immunoSEQ multiplex PCR. The sample holds a few hundred thousand clones; 65% to 90% are singletons and the top ten take approximately 1.5%.

Sequencing was done on a sample of PBMCs. The V gene is TRBV6-1, the J gene TRBJ1-5; unclear D gene. The receptor's source is a girl under 18 in good health and CMV-seronegative. CDR3 DNA: TGTGCCAGCAGTGCTTTGTATGGCAATCAGCCCCAGCATTTT. It specifies CASSALYGNQPQHF.